A selection of T cell receptor beta chains follows, all from one sample in a study of T cells after yellow fever vaccination. TCRdb used MiXCR to reprocess the 5' RACE reads, holding one entry per CDR3 protein. The sample consists of hundreds of thousands of distinct CDR3 sequences, about a sixth of them appearing once. Sample: PBMCs, taken less than 6 days after the first yellow fever vaccination. All receptors derive from a young man who received the YFV17D yellow fever vaccine. The CDR3 runs from the conserved cysteine through the conserved F or W. The order of the fields is CDR3 protein, CDR3 DNA, CDR3 length, D gene, clone size, V gene, J gene. The D gene is left open where the match is weak. Expanded clones are given a class, and other clones once, few, many or no size at all.

CDR3aa: CASSPQGQVIQYF
CDR3nt: TGTGCCAGCAGTCCCCAAGGACAAGTTATTCAGTACTTC
len: 13
d_gene: -
abundance: -
v_gene: TRBV6-6
j_gene: TRBJ2-4

CDR3aa: CSVARAVGSGETQYF
CDR3nt: TGCAGCGTCGCCAGAGCGGTTGGGTCGGGGGAGACCCAGTACTTC
len: 15
d_gene: -
abundance: -
v_gene: TRBV29-1
j_gene: TRBJ2-5

CDR3aa: CSVEQTEPKQFF
CDR3nt: TGCAGCGTTGAGCAGACAGAACCCAAGCAGTTCTTC
len: 12
d_gene: -
abundance: few
v_gene: TRBV29-1
j_gene: TRBJ2-1

CDR3aa: CASSLAGYNQPQHF
CDR3nt: TGTGCCAGCAGTTTAGCAGGGTACAATCAGCCCCAGCATTTT
len: 14
d_gene: -
abundance: -
v_gene: TRBV27
j_gene: TRBJ1-5

CDR3aa: CSASTGGPSTDTQYF
CDR3nt: TGCAGTGCTAGTACGGGGGGGCCGAGCACAGATACGCAGTATTTT
len: 15
d_gene: TRBD2
abundance: -
v_gene: TRBV20-1
j_gene: TRBJ2-3

CDR3aa: CATSTTRQGINEQFF
CDR3nt: TGTGCCACCAGCACAACGAGACAGGGGATCAATGAGCAGTTCTTC
len: 15
d_gene: TRBD1
abundance: few
v_gene: TRBV15
j_gene: TRBJ2-1

CDR3aa: CASSQVLWGDTGELFF
CDR3nt: TGTGCCAGCAGCCAGGTGCTTTGGGGGGACACCGGGGAGCTGTTTTTT
len: 16
d_gene: -
abundance: -
v_gene: TRBV4-2
j_gene: TRBJ2-2

CDR3aa: CASSSPDKLYQETQYF
CDR3nt: TGTGCCAGCAGTTCCCCCGACAAGCTGTACCAAGAGACCCAGTACTTC
len: 16
d_gene: -
abundance: few
v_gene: TRBV7-9
j_gene: TRBJ2-5

CDR3aa: CASSSLAAGGPKDTQYF
CDR3nt: TGTGCCAGCAGCTCGCTAGCAGCGGGGGGGCCGAAAGATACGCAGTATTTT
len: 17
d_gene: TRBD2
abundance: many
v_gene: TRBV6-1
j_gene: TRBJ2-3

CDR3aa: CASGIGTYYNEQFF
CDR3nt: TGTGCCAGCGGAATCGGGACGTACTACAATGAGCAGTTCTTC
len: 14
d_gene: -
abundance: many
v_gene: TRBV27
j_gene: TRBJ2-1

CDR3aa: CASSLMTQGREQFF
CDR3nt: TGTGCCAGCAGCTTAATGACACAGGGGCGGGAGCAGTTCTTC
len: 14
d_gene: TRBD1
abundance: -
v_gene: TRBV7-3
j_gene: TRBJ2-1

CDR3aa: CASSYAGGQETQYF
CDR3nt: TGTGCCAGCAGTTACGCGGGGGGCCAAGAGACCCAGTACTTC
len: 14
d_gene: TRBD2
abundance: few
v_gene: TRBV6-2/TRBV6-3
j_gene: TRBJ2-5

CDR3aa: CASSRQGLGNTGELFF
CDR3nt: TGCGCCAGCAGCCGACAGGGACTAGGTAACACCGGGGAGCTGTTTTTT
len: 16
d_gene: -
abundance: few
v_gene: TRBV5-1
j_gene: TRBJ2-2

CDR3aa: CASSVGDRGVWNTEAFF
CDR3nt: TGTGCCAGCAGCGTAGGGGACAGGGGGGTATGGAACACTGAAGCTTTCTTT
len: 17
d_gene: TRBD1
abundance: few
v_gene: TRBV9
j_gene: TRBJ1-1

CDR3aa: CSVGLAGSSTDTQYF
CDR3nt: TGCAGCGTCGGCCTCGCTGGCAGTAGCACAGATACGCAGTATTTT
len: 15
d_gene: -
abundance: few
v_gene: TRBV29-1
j_gene: TRBJ2-3

CDR3aa: CASSLRAFTDTQYF
CDR3nt: TGCGCCAGCAGCTTGCGGGCGTTTACAGATACGCAGTATTTT
len: 14
d_gene: -
abundance: few
v_gene: TRBV5-1
j_gene: TRBJ2-3

CDR3aa: CASSYRDSNQPQHF
CDR3nt: TGTGCCAGCAGTTACCGGGACAGCAATCAGCCCCAGCATTTT
len: 14
d_gene: -
abundance: many
v_gene: TRBV6-5
j_gene: TRBJ1-5

CDR3aa: CASSLAQTGTAPYEQYF
CDR3nt: TGTGCCAGCAGCTTGGCTCAAACCGGGACAGCACCCTACGAGCAGTACTTC
len: 17
d_gene: TRBD1
abundance: -
v_gene: TRBV5-6
j_gene: TRBJ2-7

CDR3aa: CSAKGLNTGELFF
CDR3nt: TGCAGTGCTAAGGGACTCAACACCGGGGAGCTGTTTTTT
len: 13
d_gene: -
abundance: few
v_gene: TRBV20-1
j_gene: TRBJ2-2

CDR3aa: CSFAAKPSYEQYF
CDR3nt: TGCAGCTTTGCCGCTAAACCCTCCTACGAGCAGTACTTC
len: 13
d_gene: -
abundance: -
v_gene: TRBV29-1
j_gene: TRBJ2-7

CDR3aa: CSASPGTGGFGNTIYF
CDR3nt: TGCAGTGCTAGTCCTGGGACAGGGGGTTTTGGAAACACCATATATTTT
len: 16
d_gene: TRBD1
abundance: few
v_gene: TRBV20-1
j_gene: TRBJ1-3

CDR3aa: CASSFQLGYEQYF
CDR3nt: TGTGCCAGCAGTTTCCAACTAGGGTACGAGCAGTACTTC
len: 13
d_gene: -
abundance: many
v_gene: TRBV12-3/TRBV12-4
j_gene: TRBJ2-7

CDR3aa: CASRSRDEQFF
CDR3nt: TGTGCCAGCAGGTCCCGGGATGAGCAGTTCTTC
len: 11
d_gene: -
abundance: -
v_gene: TRBV6-2/TRBV6-3
j_gene: TRBJ2-1

CDR3aa: CASTQAGGYNEQFF
CDR3nt: TGTGCCAGCACTCAAGCGGGGGGGTACAATGAGCAGTTCTTC
len: 14
d_gene: TRBD2
abundance: -
v_gene: TRBV6-2/TRBV6-3
j_gene: TRBJ2-1

CDR3aa: CASSFLYHRTDPQNQPQHF
CDR3nt: TGTGCCAGCAGCTTCCTATATCACCGGACGGACCCACAAAATCAGCCCCAGCATTTT
len: 19
d_gene: -
abundance: -
v_gene: TRBV11-1
j_gene: TRBJ1-5

CDR3aa: CAWARRENQPQHF
CDR3nt: TGTGCCTGGGCCAGGAGGGAGAATCAGCCCCAGCATTTT
len: 13
d_gene: -
abundance: -
v_gene: TRBV30
j_gene: TRBJ1-5

CDR3aa: CASSLAANGNTEAFF
CDR3nt: TGCGCCAGCAGCTTGGCGGCGAATGGGAACACTGAAGCTTTCTTT
len: 15
d_gene: -
abundance: few
v_gene: TRBV5-1
j_gene: TRBJ1-1

CDR3aa: CSASSGGRGTDTQYF
CDR3nt: TGCAGTGCTTCGTCTGGAGGTCGGGGCACAGATACGCAGTATTTT
len: 15
d_gene: -
abundance: -
v_gene: TRBV20-1
j_gene: TRBJ2-3

CDR3aa: CSARDAGTSGGADTQYF
CDR3nt: TGCAGTGCTAGGGATGCCGGGACTAGCGGGGGGGCAGATACGCAGTATTTT
len: 17
d_gene: TRBD2
abundance: -
v_gene: TRBV20-1
j_gene: TRBJ2-3

CDR3aa: CSATSGTDINEQFF
CDR3nt: TGCAGTGCTACCTCCGGGACAGACATCAATGAGCAGTTCTTC
len: 14
d_gene: TRBD1
abundance: -
v_gene: TRBV20-1
j_gene: TRBJ2-1

CDR3aa: CASSQDKEQETQYF
CDR3nt: TGTGCCAGCAGCCAAGATAAGGAACAAGAGACCCAGTACTTC
len: 14
d_gene: -
abundance: few
v_gene: TRBV4-2
j_gene: TRBJ2-5

CDR3aa: CASSQPRAGQNEQFF
CDR3nt: TGCGCCAGCAGCCAACCCCGGGCTGGGCAGAATGAGCAGTTCTTC
len: 15
d_gene: -
abundance: few
v_gene: TRBV4-1
j_gene: TRBJ2-1

CDR3aa: CASSLGLGPNYGYTF
CDR3nt: TGCGCCAGCAGCTTGGGTCTAGGCCCTAACTATGGCTACACCTTC
len: 15
d_gene: -
abundance: -
v_gene: TRBV5-1
j_gene: TRBJ1-2

CDR3aa: CASSRGQGAFGQETQYF
CDR3nt: TGCGCCAGCAGCCGAGGACAGGGGGCTTTCGGGCAAGAGACCCAGTACTTC
len: 17
d_gene: TRBD1
abundance: -
v_gene: TRBV4-1
j_gene: TRBJ2-5

CDR3aa: CASSQAATRGTQYF
CDR3nt: TGCGCCAGCAGCCAAGCGGCAACCAGGGGGACCCAGTACTTC
len: 14
d_gene: -
abundance: -
v_gene: TRBV4-1
j_gene: TRBJ2-5

CDR3aa: CASSSGVGYGYTF
CDR3nt: TGTGCCAGCAGCTCGGGGGTGGGCTATGGCTACACCTTC
len: 13
d_gene: -
abundance: -
v_gene: TRBV7-2
j_gene: TRBJ1-2

CDR3aa: CASSPLGQVNTEAFF
CDR3nt: TGTGCCAGCAGCCCCCTGGGACAGGTGAACACTGAAGCTTTCTTT
len: 15
d_gene: TRBD1
abundance: -
v_gene: TRBV5-5
j_gene: TRBJ1-1

CDR3aa: CASTVPGANVLTF
CDR3nt: TGTGCCAGCACGGTACCTGGGGCCAACGTCCTGACTTTC
len: 13
d_gene: -
abundance: -
v_gene: TRBV7-2
j_gene: TRBJ2-6

CDR3aa: CASSYGGQLNYGYTF
CDR3nt: TGTGCCAGCAGTTACGGGGGACAGTTGAACTATGGCTACACCTTC
len: 15
d_gene: TRBD1
abundance: -
v_gene: TRBV6-5
j_gene: TRBJ1-2

CDR3aa: CASSIWGSNQPQHF
CDR3nt: TGTGCCAGTAGTATATGGGGGAGCAATCAGCCCCAGCATTTT
len: 14
d_gene: -
abundance: -
v_gene: TRBV19
j_gene: TRBJ1-5

CDR3aa: CASSFGWDKGYNEQFF
CDR3nt: TGTGCCAGCAGCTTTGGGTGGGACAAAGGGTACAATGAGCAGTTCTTC
len: 16
d_gene: -
abundance: few
v_gene: TRBV5-4
j_gene: TRBJ2-1

CDR3aa: CATKTGSGANVLTF
CDR3nt: TGTGCCACCAAGACAGGTTCCGGGGCCAACGTCCTGACTTTC
len: 14
d_gene: -
abundance: -
v_gene: TRBV15
j_gene: TRBJ2-6

CDR3aa: CASRPGQPSGNTIYF
CDR3nt: TGTGCCAGCAGACCGGGACAGCCCTCTGGAAACACCATATATTTT
len: 15
d_gene: TRBD1
abundance: few
v_gene: TRBV12-3/TRBV12-4
j_gene: TRBJ1-3

CDR3aa: CASSEFDSLYGYTF
CDR3nt: TGTGCCAGCAGTGAATTTGACTCTCTATACGGCTACACCTTC
len: 14
d_gene: -
abundance: -
v_gene: TRBV25-1
j_gene: TRBJ1-2

CDR3aa: CASRYGEGQVNTGELFF
CDR3nt: TGTGCCAGCAGGTACGGGGAGGGGCAGGTGAACACCGGGGAGCTGTTTTTT
len: 17
d_gene: TRBD2
abundance: -
v_gene: TRBV5-4
j_gene: TRBJ2-2

CDR3aa: CASSSSGQGTYTF
CDR3nt: TGTGCCAGCAGTTCTTCAGGACAGGGAACCTACACCTTC
len: 13
d_gene: TRBD1
abundance: few
v_gene: TRBV6-2/TRBV6-3
j_gene: TRBJ1-2

CDR3aa: CASSPDGQNMNTEAFF
CDR3nt: TGTGCCAGCTCACCAGACGGACAGAACATGAACACTGAAGCTTTCTTT
len: 16
d_gene: -
abundance: few
v_gene: TRBV18
j_gene: TRBJ1-1

CDR3aa: CASGPGKTAGVEKLFF
CDR3nt: TGTGCCAGCGGCCCCGGAAAGACGGCAGGAGTCGAAAAACTGTTTTTT
len: 16
d_gene: -
abundance: -
v_gene: TRBV9
j_gene: TRBJ1-4

CDR3aa: CASSLVGSYGYTF
CDR3nt: TGTGCCAGCAGCTTAGTTGGTAGCTATGGCTACACCTTC
len: 13
d_gene: -
abundance: many
v_gene: TRBV11-2
j_gene: TRBJ1-2

CDR3aa: CASSPENHRDRINYGYTF
CDR3nt: TGTGCCAGCTCACCAGAAAACCACCGGGACAGAATTAACTATGGCTACACCTTC
len: 18
d_gene: TRBD1
abundance: -
v_gene: TRBV18
j_gene: TRBJ1-2

CDR3aa: CASSPLAGKMEQYF
CDR3nt: TGTGCCAGCAGCCCGCTAGCGGGGAAAATGGAGCAGTACTTC
len: 14
d_gene: TRBD2
abundance: few
v_gene: TRBV6-2/TRBV6-3
j_gene: TRBJ2-7

CDR3aa: CASSLVSLGGNEQFF
CDR3nt: TGTGCCAGCAGCTTAGTTTCACTAGGAGGAAATGAGCAGTTCTTC
len: 15
d_gene: -
abundance: -
v_gene: TRBV7-9
j_gene: TRBJ2-1

CDR3aa: CASSYSRTGGQGYF
CDR3nt: TGTGCCAGCAGTTACTCCCGGACAGGGGGACAGGGGTACTTC
len: 14
d_gene: TRBD1
abundance: few
v_gene: TRBV6-5
j_gene: TRBJ2-5

CDR3aa: CASSLFESSYEQYF
CDR3nt: TGTGCCAGCAGCTTATTTGAGAGCTCCTACGAGCAGTACTTC
len: 14
d_gene: -
abundance: -
v_gene: TRBV7-2
j_gene: TRBJ2-7

CDR3aa: CAISEDSGNTIYF
CDR3nt: TGTGCCATCAGTGAAGATTCTGGAAACACCATATATTTT
len: 13
d_gene: -
abundance: -
v_gene: TRBV10-3
j_gene: TRBJ1-3

CDR3aa: CATSVGVGSEAFF
CDR3nt: TGTGCCACCTCCGTCGGGGTCGGGTCTGAAGCTTTCTTT
len: 13
d_gene: -
abundance: few
v_gene: TRBV6-1
j_gene: TRBJ1-1

CDR3aa: CATSDRWVLGGEQFF
CDR3nt: TGTGCCACCAGTGACCGGTGGGTCCTAGGTGGTGAGCAGTTCTTC
len: 15
d_gene: -
abundance: many
v_gene: TRBV24-1
j_gene: TRBJ2-1

CDR3aa: CASSTANDNTEAFF
CDR3nt: TGTGCCAGCTCAACGGCTAACGATAACACTGAAGCTTTCTTT
len: 14
d_gene: -
abundance: -
v_gene: TRBV18
j_gene: TRBJ1-1